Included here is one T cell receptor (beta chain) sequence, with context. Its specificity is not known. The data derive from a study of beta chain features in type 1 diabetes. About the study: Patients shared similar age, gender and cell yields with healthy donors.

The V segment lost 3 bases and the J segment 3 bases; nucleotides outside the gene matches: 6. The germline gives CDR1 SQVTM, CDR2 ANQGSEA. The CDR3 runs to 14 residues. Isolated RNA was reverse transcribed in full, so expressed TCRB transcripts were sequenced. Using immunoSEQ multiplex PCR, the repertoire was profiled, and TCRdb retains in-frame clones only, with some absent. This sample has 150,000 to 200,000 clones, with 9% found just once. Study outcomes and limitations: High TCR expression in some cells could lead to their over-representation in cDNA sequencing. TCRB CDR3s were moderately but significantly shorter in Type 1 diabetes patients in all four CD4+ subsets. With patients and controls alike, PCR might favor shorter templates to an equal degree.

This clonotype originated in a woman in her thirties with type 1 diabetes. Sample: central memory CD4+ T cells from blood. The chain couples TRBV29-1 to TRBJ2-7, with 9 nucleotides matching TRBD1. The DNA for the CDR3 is TGCAGCGTTGAGGACAGGGGCGTCAGCTACGAGCAGTACTTC. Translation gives CSVEDRGVSYEQYF.